Shown below are 20 T cell receptor beta chains from a single sample sequenced in a study of blood T cell repertoires in COVID-19. Method: immunoSEQ multiplex PCR; TCRdb's copy keeps in-frame clones and lacks some. There are some 59,000 clones in the sample; around 83% occur only once, and about 20% lies in the top ten. Sequenced: peripheral blood. These receptors came from a man between 25 and 39 years old with COVID-19, enrolled during active disease.

CDR3: CSVEAGGETQYF. CDR3 sequence (DNA): TGCAGCGTTGAGGCCGGGGGAGAGACCCAGTACTTC. The chain links TRBV29-1 to TRBJ2-5, with a tentative D call TRBD2 (6 bases). Trimming removed 3 bases from V and 4 bases from J, with 9 bases in between. The CDR3 is 12 residues long. Germline-derived CDR1 and CDR2 are SQVTM and ANQGSEA.

The J gene is TRBJ2-6, the V gene TRBV30, with 8 bases aligning to TRBD1. V was pared by 0 bases and J by 0 bases, with 13 bases of the junction left unmatched. The CDR3 extends over 20 amino acids. Germline loops: CDR1 GTSNPN, CDR2 SVGIG (reference sequence). CDR3 in DNA: TGTGCCTGGAGTGTAGGGGCAGGGGGCCTGATCTTCTCTGGGGCCAACGTCCTGACTTTC. Translating it yields CAWSVGAGGLIFSGANVLTF.

CDR3 sequence reads: CASSKTSGSGDIGELFF. CDR3 bases: TGTGCCAGCAGCAAGACTAGCGGGAGTGGGGACATCGGGGAGCTGTTTTTT. V usage is TRBV21-1 and J usage is TRBJ2-2; the table names TRBD2, a call not compared with the DNA. TRBV21-1 is given as a pseudogene. This CDR3 region has 17 residues.

The chain employs TRBV9 and TRBJ2-5; D gene ambiguous. CDR3 size: 12 residues. V was pared by 6 bases and J by 4 bases, with 10 bases between. The germline V gene encodes CDR1 SGDLS and CDR2 YYNGEE. In DNA form, the CDR3 reads TGTGCCAGCACGGGTTCCGGAGAGACCCAGTACTTC. It encodes CASTGSGETQYF.

The V call is TRBV27, the J call TRBJ2-2; D is possibly TRBD2 (5 bases). This CDR3 spans 16 amino acids. CDR1 and CDR2 (germline): MNHEY, SMNVEV (reference sequence). V was pared by 2 bases and J by 7 bases, with 17 bases between. CDR3 DNA: TGTGCCAGCAGTTTACGGGGTTCGGCCGGCGGCGGGGAGCTGTTTTTT. Protein sequence: CASSLRGSAGGGELFF.

This clone was recorded a few times. This chain joins TRBV7-9 and TRBJ2-7; 8 bases agree with TRBD2. The trim removed 5 bases at V and 0 bases at J, leaving 6 bases unmatched. The germline CDR1 and CDR2 sequences are SEHNR and FQNEAQ (reference sequence). The CDR3 is made up of 15 amino acids. CDR3 sequence (DNA): TGTGCCAGCAGCACCACTAGCGGAGCCTCCTACGAGCAGTACTTC. This sequence encodes CASSTTSGASYEQYF.

CDR3 DNA: TGCGCCAGCAGCCAAGTCTTCCTGGGGCCGAGGACTGAAGCTTTCTTT. Translation: CASSQVFLGPRTEAFF. The chain combines TRBV4-1 with TRBJ1-1; tentative D call: TRBD1 (5 bases). The V end was cut by 1 base, the J end by 5 bases, with 17 bases between. The length of the CDR3 is 16 residues. Germline V gene lookup returns CDR1 MGHRA and CDR2 YSYEKL.

The chain joins TRBV7-9 to TRBJ2-5; no clear D gene. The CDR3 totals 13 residues. Trimming cost V 5 bases and J 0 bases, with 7 bases left between them. Per germline, CDR1 SEHNR and CDR2 FQNEAQ (reference sequence). CDR3 in amino acids: CASSPRDQETQYF. The CDR3 DNA follows: TGTGCCAGCAGCCCTCGGGACCAAGAGACCCAGTACTTC.

This clone appeared once. CDR3 loop: CASSQTVAKNIQYF. CDR3 coding DNA: TGCGCCAGCAGCCAGACAGTAGCCAAAAACATTCAGTACTTC. The J gene is TRBJ2-4, the V gene TRBV5-1; possibly TRBD1 for D (5 bases). This CDR3 contains 14 residues. Germline V gives CDR1 SGHRS, CDR2 YFSETQ. The germline V and J ends were trimmed by 4 bases and 0 bases, with 8 bases remaining between them.

This clone was seen a handful of times. The genes are TRBV7-2 and TRBJ1-1, with 9 nucleotides matching TRBD1. Germline lookup yields CDR1 SGHTA and CDR2 FQGNSA. The CDR3 is 15 residues long. With 3 bases clipped from V and 7 bases from J, the junction kept 9 bases outside the gene matches. In DNA form, the CDR3 reads TGTGCCAGCAGCTTCATACAGGGGGCTGCGGGTGAAGCTTTCTTT. This encodes CASSFIQGAAGEAFF.

The gene calls are TRBV7-6 and TRBJ1-1, with 8 bases matching TRBD1. This CDR3 spans 14 amino acids. Germline-derived CDR1 and CDR2 are SGHVS and FNYEAQ. V shed 5 bases, J shed 3 bases, and the junction held 5 bases outside the gene matches. The chain's CDR3 is CASSPETGDTEAFF. The DNA for the CDR3 is TGTGCCAGCAGCCCGGAGACAGGGGACACTGAAGCTTTCTTT.

CDR3 coding DNA: TGTGCCAGCAGCGTATACCCCCTCCCACACTCCAGGGGCTCCTATAATTCACCCCTCCACTTT. Translated, it gives CASSVYPLPHSRGSYNSPLHF. This chain links TRBV13 with TRBJ1-6, with D possibly matching TRBD1 (6 bases). CDR3 length equals 21 residues. Per germline, CDR1 PRHDT and CDR2 FYEKMQ (reference sequence). The V gene lost 5 bases and the J gene lost 0 bases, with 26 bases spanning the gap.

This chain links TRBV27 with TRBJ2-1; tentatively, D is TRBD1 (5 bases). The CDR3 spans 12 residues. Looked up from germline, CDR1 is MNHEY and CDR2 is SMNVEV (reference sequence). V was trimmed by 3 bases and J by 7 bases, leaving 7 bases between them. The CDR3 DNA sequence: TGTGCCAGCAGTTTGTCAGGGAATGAGCAGTTCTTC. It encodes CASSLSGNEQFF.

The chain has TRBV4-3 and TRBJ2-3; TRBD2 matches at 10 bases. This CDR3 comprises 16 residues. The germline V gene encodes CDR1 LGHNA and CDR2 YSLEER. The ends lost 0 bases at V and 6 bases at J; junction bases unmatched: 6. CDR3 amino acids: CASSQEGAGGPDTQYF. DNA for the CDR3: TGCGCCAGCAGCCAAGAAGGAGCGGGGGGGCCCGATACGCAGTATTTT.

CDR3 DNA sequence: TGTGCCAGCAGTGAAGACAGGGCCCGTAGGAACACTGAAGCTTTCTTT. This gives the protein CASSEDRARRNTEAFF. The chain combines TRBV2 with TRBJ1-1; the D gene is possibly TRBD1 (6 bases). The CDR3 has 16 residues. Germline values: CDR1 SNHLY, CDR2 FYNNEI. Trimming shortened V by 1 base and J by 1 base, and 13 bases separated the two germline ends.

V and J are TRBV11-2 and TRBJ2-5; D is perhaps TRBD2 (5 bases). This CDR3 is built from 15 residues. V was clipped by 1 base and J by 1 base, with 10 bases between them. CDR1 and CDR2 (germline): SGHAT, FQNNGV. CDR3 loop: CASSLAERLQETQYF. The CDR3 DNA sequence: TGTGCCAGCAGCTTAGCCGAGCGGCTCCAAGAGACCCAGTACTTC.

V is TRBV11-2 and J is TRBJ2-3; tentatively, D is TRBD1 (5 bases). The V end was cut by 2 bases, the J end by 0 bases, with 12 bases between. The CDR3 is made up of 16 amino acids. In germline, CDR1 is SGHAT, CDR2 FQNNGV. CDR3 nucleotide sequence: TGTGCCAGCAGCTTATTGGCGGCAGGGAGCACAGATACGCAGTATTTT. It specifies CASSLLAAGSTDTQYF.

The chain couples TRBV30 to TRBJ2-3, with 9 nucleotides matching TRBD2. This CDR3 has 15 residues. The V segment lost 3 bases and the J segment 2 bases; nucleotides outside the gene matches: 6. CDR1 and CDR2 from the germline V gene are GTSNPN and SVGIG (reference sequence). The CDR3 sequence: CAWSLTSGATDTQYF. CDR3 DNA: TGTGCCTGGAGCTTGACTAGCGGCGCCACAGATACGCAGTATTTT.

The genes are TRBV19 and TRBJ2-1, with D hard to call. CDR1 is LNHDA, CDR2 SQIVND, per germline (reference sequence). The V end was cut by 8 bases, the J end by 0 bases, with 14 bases between. The CDR3 is 15 residues long. Written as DNA, the CDR3 is TGTGCCAGTGGTCCGACTGGTAGCTCCTACAATGAGCAGTTCTTC. Amino acid sequence: CASGPTGSSYNEQFF. The entire variable domain, with the rest obtained from reference TRBV19 and TRBJ2-1, is as follows: DGGITQSPKYLFRKEGQNVTLSCEQNLNHDAMYWYRQDPGQGLRLIYYSQIVNDFQKGDIAEGYSVSREKKESFPLTVTSAQKNPTAFYLCASGPTGSSYNEQFFGPGTRLTVL.

The chain recombines TRBV7-2 with TRBJ1-5, with D possibly matching TRBD1 (6 bases). Germline loops: CDR1 SGHTA, CDR2 FQGNSA. The CDR3 totals 13 residues. Trimming removed 1 base from V and 6 bases from J, with 7 bases in between. The CDR3 nucleotides read TGTGCCAGCAGCTTAGGAGGGGGTCAGCCCCAGCATTTT. Translating gives CASSLGGGQPQHF.